This TCR beta chain emerged from a study of shared clonotypes between healthy human individuals. Study details: The cohort comprised two women and a few men. Their ages spanned 18 to 49 years.

The germline CDR1 and CDR2 sequences are SGHDT and YYEEEE. This CDR3 spans 16 amino acids. V was clipped by 4 bases and J by 3 bases; unmatched bases: 10. TCRdb's copy holds only in-frame clones and misses some; the assay was immunoSEQ multiplex PCR. The data hold more than 150,000 clones, with 85% to 95% observed a single time. This receptor was obtained from a woman under 40 in good health. Sample: naive CD4+ T cells sorted from blood. Subset noted: CD45RA+ positively selected. The J gene is TRBJ2-3, the V gene TRBV5-6, with 8 bases lining up with TRBD2. CDR3 residues: CASSVVPAGATDTQYF. Here the CDR3 DNA reads TGTGCCAGCAGCGTCGTTCCAGCGGGAGCAACAGATACGCAGTATTTT. Complete variable domain (other parts from reference TRBV5-6 and TRBJ2-3): DAGVTQSPTHLIKTRGQQVTLRCSPKSGHDTVSWYQQALGQGPQFIFQYYEEEERQRGNFPDRFSGHQFPNYSSELNVNALLLGDSALYLCASSVVPAGATDTQYFGPGTRLTVL.